This entry concerns a single T cell receptor beta chain. The repertoire was sequenced with immunoSEQ multiplex PCR; TCRdb's copy has only in-frame clones and lacks some. Of tens of thousands of clones listed, roughly 92% were seen once; the top ten hold approximately 2.1%. This sample is part of a study of T cell changes during pregnancy in multiple sclerosis. Per germline, CDR1 SGDLS and CDR2 YYNGEE. V was pared by 3 bases and J by 5 bases, with 14 bases between. This CDR3 region has 14 residues. The V gene is TRBV9, the J gene TRBJ2-5; D may be TRBD2 (6 bases). The receptor comes from a female donor in good health, enrolled as a control in a pregnancy study. The sequencing here drew on peripheral blood, taken in the second trimester of pregnancy. The CDR3 region is CASSGDGGAETQYF. The CDR3 bases are TGTGCCAGCAGCGGGGACGGAGGGGCCGAGACCCAGTACTTC.